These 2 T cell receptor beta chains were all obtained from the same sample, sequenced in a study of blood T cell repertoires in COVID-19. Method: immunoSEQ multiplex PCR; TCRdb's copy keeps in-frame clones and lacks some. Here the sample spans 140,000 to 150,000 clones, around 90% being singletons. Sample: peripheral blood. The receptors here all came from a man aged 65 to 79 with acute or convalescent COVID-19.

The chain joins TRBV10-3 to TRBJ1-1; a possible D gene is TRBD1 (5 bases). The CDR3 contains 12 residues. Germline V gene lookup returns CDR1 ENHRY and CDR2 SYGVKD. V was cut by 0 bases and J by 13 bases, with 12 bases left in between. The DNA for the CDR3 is TGTGCCATCAGTGAGTCAGCCAGGGCATTTTTCTTT. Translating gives CAISESARAFFF.

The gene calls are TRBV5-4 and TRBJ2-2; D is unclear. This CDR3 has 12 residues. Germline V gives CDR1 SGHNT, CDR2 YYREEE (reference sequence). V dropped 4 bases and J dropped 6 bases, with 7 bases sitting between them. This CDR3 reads CASSVVAGELFF. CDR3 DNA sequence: TGTGCCAGCAGCGTAGTCGCCGGGGAGCTGTTTTTT. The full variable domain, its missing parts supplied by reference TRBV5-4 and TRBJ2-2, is ETGVTQSPTHLIKTRGQQVTLRCSSQSGHNTVSWYQQALGQGPQFIFQYYREEENGRGNFPPRFSGLQFPNYSSELNVNALELDDSALYLCASSVVAGELFFGEGSRLTVL.